The clone carrying this TCR beta chain was found once. Source study methods: Nucleated cell number was recorded as an estimate derived from reference gene primer amplification. Using immunoSEQ multiplex PCR, the repertoire was profiled, and TCRdb retains in-frame clones only, with some absent. V, J and clone size are those of that table, while D and trimming were read from the DNA. The sample yields around 130,000 clones, 80% seen once. The data stem from a study of blood T cell repertoires in COVID-19. Looking at the study overall: Sites across the United States, Italy and Spain contributed samples from acute and convalescent COVID-19. Nucleic acid was either cDNA or gDNA, and it came from T cells, B-cell-depleted T cells, or PBMCs.

Trimming stripped 1 base from V and 6 bases from J, with 10 bases between. The CDR3 is made up of 14 amino acids. The V gene's germline CDR1 is SGHTA and CDR2 FQGNSA. The V and J genes are TRBV7-2 and TRBJ1-5, with a possible D match to TRBD1 (5 bases). This TCR was recovered from a man aged 60 to 69 with active or convalescent COVID-19. Source material: peripheral blood. Here the CDR3 DNA reads TGTGCCAGCAGCTTAGACTCTGGGGCTCAGCCCCAGCATTTT. It specifies CASSLDSGAQPQHF.